Each of the 21 T cell receptor beta chains below was sequenced from the same sample in a study of blood T cell repertoires in COVID-19. The data were produced by immunoSEQ multiplex PCR, yet TCRdb's version contains in-frame clones alone and is incomplete. This table holds around 93,000 clones, approximately 77% found once. The specimen was peripheral blood. These receptors came from an elderly woman with acute or convalescent COVID-19.

V and J are TRBV6-6 and TRBJ1-2; D gene unclear. Germline CDR1 is MNHNY and CDR2 is SVGAGI (reference sequence). Between the trimmed V and J ends, which lost 6 bases and 5 bases, there was a span of 10 bases. CDR3 length equals 12 residues. The CDR3 spells CASSREVYGYTF. CDR3 bases: TGTGCCAGCAGCCGGGAGGTTTATGGCTACACCTTC.

V is TRBV2 and J is TRBJ2-7; possibly TRBD1 for D (6 bases). The CDR3 is 14 residues long. V shed 6 bases and J shed 3 bases, with 15 bases lying between them. Germline assignment: CDR1 SNHLY and CDR2 FYNNEI. In DNA, the CDR3 is TGTGCCAGCAGCGTGTTTGGACAGAACTACGAGCAGTACTTC. Translated, it gives CASSVFGQNYEQYF. Looking up the rest from reference TRBV2 and TRBJ2-7 gives the full variable domain: EPEVTQTPSHQVTQMGQEVILRCVPISNHLYFYWYRQILGQKVEFLVSFYNNEISEKSEIFDDQFSVERPDGSNFTLKIRSTKLEDSAMYFCASSVFGQNYEQYFGPGTRLTVT.

J is TRBJ2-7 and V is TRBV27; 14 positions match TRBD2. The CDR3 runs to 17 residues. The germline V gene has CDR1 MNHEY and CDR2 SMNVEV (reference sequence). The J segment lost 6 bases and the V segment lost 5 bases, leaving 12 bases of the junction unmatched. The CDR3 nucleotides are TGTGCCAGCAGTCAAAGAAGACTAGCGGGAGGGCCGGGCGAGCAGTACTTC. Amino acid sequence: CASSQRRLAGGPGEQYF.

The table lists this clone with a few counts. The chain links TRBV4-1 to TRBJ1-2; a possible D gene is TRBD1 (5 bases). The CDR3 is 15 residues long. V was pared by 0 bases and J by 4 bases, with 12 bases between. CDR1 MGHRA and CDR2 YSYEKL come from the germline V gene. The CDR3 region is CASSQDPGSGYGYTF. The CDR3 DNA is TGCGCCAGCAGCCAAGATCCAGGGTCAGGCTATGGCTACACCTTC.

The J gene is TRBJ2-2, the V gene TRBV11-2; TRBD2 is a possible D gene (6 bases). Germline V gene sequence: CDR1 SGHAT, CDR2 FQNNGV. The CDR3 has 16 amino acids. V was clipped by 5 bases and J by 1 base, with 14 bases between them. The CDR3 DNA follows: TGTGCCAGCAGCCCCAGGCGGGGAGGGAACACCGGGGAGCTGTTTTTT. Its protein is CASSPRRGGNTGELFF.

This chain joins TRBV5-6 and TRBJ2-1, with a weak D call TRBD2 (6 bases). Germline CDR1 and CDR2: SGHDT and YYEEEE. Deletions cut 1 base from V and 2 bases from J, with 7 bases between. There are 14 residues in the CDR3. Here the CDR3 reads CASSLRGTYNEQFF. In nucleotides, the CDR3 is TGTGCCAGCAGCTTGCGGGGGACCTACAATGAGCAGTTCTTC.

This clone was recorded a few times. This chain connects TRBV28 to TRBJ1-5; D call uncertain. V lost 4 bases, J lost 0 bases, and 4 bases lay in between. This CDR3 comprises 13 residues. The germline CDR1 and CDR2 sequences are MDHEN and SYDVKM. The CDR3 is CASSSNSNQPQHF. CDR3 nucleotide sequence: TGTGCCAGCAGTTCAAATAGCAATCAGCCCCAGCATTTT.

V usage is TRBV4-1 and J usage is TRBJ1-5, with D tentatively TRBD1 (5 bases). This CDR3 is 15 amino acids long. The V gene's germline CDR1 is MGHRA and CDR2 YSYEKL. Trimming shortened V by 5 bases and J by 6 bases, and 17 bases separated the two germline ends. The CDR3 coding sequence is TGCGCCAGCAGCGCGACTAGGGGTTCTGGTCAGCCCCAGCATTTT. Translation gives CASSATRGSGQPQHF.

This clone appeared a few times. The chain links TRBV4-3 to TRBJ1-1; the D is unclear. The CDR3 is 16 amino acids. The V end was cut by 0 bases, the J end by 1 base, with 12 bases between. Looked up from germline, CDR1 is LGHNA and CDR2 is YSLEER. The CDR3 loop is CASSQEEGRTNTEAFF. The DNA of the CDR3 is TGCGCCAGCAGCCAAGAAGAGGGTCGGACGAACACTGAAGCTTTCTTT.

V is TRBV5-1 and J is TRBJ1-2; D remains unclear. The CDR3 runs to 13 residues. V lost 3 bases, J lost 5 bases, and 11 bases lay in between. From germline, CDR1 is SGHRS and CDR2 YFSETQ. CDR3 loop: CASSSDGLYGYTF. The CDR3 nucleotides are TGCGCCAGCAGCTCTGACGGACTGTATGGCTACACCTTC.

The count of this clone is one. J is TRBJ1-1 and V is TRBV30; 10 bases fit TRBD1. The junction had 7 bases not matched to a gene; V was cut back by 1 base and J by 5 bases. Germline assignment: CDR1 GTSNPN and CDR2 SVGIG (reference sequence). The CDR3 contains 15 residues. CDR3 bases: TGTGCCTGGAGTGCCCAGACAGGGGGCAGAACTGAAGCTTTCTTT. As protein: CAWSAQTGGRTEAFF.

The chain has TRBV28 and TRBJ1-2; 7 nucleotides align to TRBD1. Germline-derived CDR1 and CDR2 are MDHEN and SYDVKM. The CDR3 runs to 17 residues. Trimming took 3 bases from V and 3 from J; bases not matched to a gene: 13. Here the CDR3 reads CASSFPRAGGGYYGYTF. DNA for the CDR3: TGTGCCAGCAGTTTTCCCAGGGCAGGGGGAGGCTACTATGGCTACACCTTC.

V and J are TRBV7-2 and TRBJ2-3; 10 nucleotides agree with TRBD2. Unmatched junction bases numbered 2, after V lost 5 bases and J lost 0 bases. The CDR3 has 15 residues. Germline assignment: CDR1 SGHTA and CDR2 FQGNSA. CDR3: CASSPTSGSTDTQYF. CDR3 DNA: TGTGCCAGCAGCCCGACTAGCGGGAGCACAGATACGCAGTATTTT.

V and J are TRBV30 and TRBJ1-6; D unresolved. This CDR3 has 18 amino acids. Trimming removed 0 bases from V and 5 bases from J, with 20 bases in between. The germline V gene encodes CDR1 GTSNPN and CDR2 SVGIG (reference sequence). CDR3 sequence: CAWSVRSRLRWDNSPLHF. The CDR3 nucleotides are TGTGCCTGGAGTGTCAGGTCAAGGCTTCGATGGGATAATTCACCCCTCCACTTT.

J is TRBJ1-3 and V is TRBV29-1; D is possibly TRBD1 (6 bases). CDR3 length equals 13 residues. CDR1 and CDR2 from the germline V gene are SQVTM and ANQGSEA. Trimming stripped 8 bases from V and 0 bases from J, with 11 bases between. The CDR3 sequence is CSIEQGSGNTIYF. The DNA for the CDR3 is TGCAGCATAGAACAGGGCTCTGGAAACACCATATATTTT. Full variable domain (missing parts from reference TRBV29-1 and TRBJ1-3): SAVISQKPSRDICQRGTSLTIQCQVDSQVTMMFWYRQQPGQSLTLIATANQGSEATYESGFVIDKFPISRPNLTFSTLTVSNMSPEDSSIYLCSIEQGSGNTIYFGEGSWLTVV.

This chain links TRBV27 with TRBJ2-3, with D possibly matching TRBD2 (6 bases). Germline V gene sequence: CDR1 MNHEY, CDR2 SMNVEV (reference sequence). The germline V and J ends were trimmed by 4 bases and 2 bases, with 10 bases remaining between them. CDR3 length equals 14 residues. CDR3 loop: CASSWAGTTDTQYF. CDR3 nucleotides: TGTGCCAGCAGTTGGGCGGGGACCACAGATACGCAGTATTTT.

This clone was counted only a few times. The genes are TRBV27 and TRBJ1-2, with D tentatively TRBD1 (5 bases). The ends were cut back, 2 bases at V and 1 base at J, with 20 bases in the middle. CDR1 and CDR2 (germline): MNHEY, SMNVEV (reference sequence). This CDR3 region has 18 residues. CDR3 residues: CASSLVGRGREVNYGYTF. The CDR3 DNA reads as TGTGCCAGCAGTTTAGTTGGGAGAGGCAGGGAGGTTAACTATGGCTACACCTTC.

The chain joins TRBV3-1 (or the pseudogene TRBV3-2) to TRBJ1-2; 11 nucleotides agree with TRBD1. The CDR3 runs to 13 residues. In germline, CDR1 is LGHDT, CDR2 YNNKEL (reference sequence). The junction had 2 bases not matched to a gene; V was cut back by 4 bases and J by 7 bases. CDR3: CASSLDRGPGYTF. The DNA for the CDR3 is TGTGCCAGCAGCCTGGACAGGGGGCCTGGCTACACCTTC.

The chain couples TRBV6-4 to TRBJ2-2; 9 bases map to TRBD2. With V trimmed by 6 bases and J by 3 bases, 5 bases remained unmatched. Germline CDR1 and CDR2: MRHNA and SNTAGT. The length of the CDR3 is 15 residues. CDR3 nucleotide sequence: TGTGCCAGCAGCGAAGAGCGGGGGGACACCGGGGAGCTGTTTTTT. It codes for CASSEERGDTGELFF.

The chain recombines TRBV6-5 with TRBJ2-7; tentative D call: TRBD2 (6 bases). CDR1 is MNHEY, CDR2 SVGAGI, per germline. The V end lost 10 bases, the J end lost 7 bases, and 26 bases lay between the germline ends. This CDR3 has 15 residues. This chain's CDR3 is CAILNVAGRSGEQYF. CDR3 nucleotide sequence: TGTGCCATCCTAAATGTGGCGGGGCGGTCGGGGGAGCAGTACTTC.

V and J are TRBV5-4 and TRBJ2-7, with a weak D call TRBD1 (6 bases). Trimming cost V 1 base and J 5 bases, with 13 bases left between them. Germline V lookup: CDR1 SGHNT, CDR2 YYREEE (reference sequence). This CDR3 is built from 14 residues. CDR3 sequence reads: CASSLPGAPHEQYF. The CDR3 DNA reads TGTGCCAGCAGCTTGCCAGGGGCACCCCACGAGCAGTACTTC.